The source of this T cell receptor beta chain is a study of naive and memory T cell subsets. The J segment lost 3 bases and the V segment lost 2 bases, leaving 4 bases of the junction unmatched. This CDR3 comprises 15 residues. From germline, CDR1 is DFQATT and CDR2 SNEGSKA (reference sequence). This clonotype was seen a few times. What it recognizes is unknown. The beta constant-region primer was an equimolar mix of two oligonucleotides covering TRBC1 and TRBC2. Nested alpha and beta constant-region primers with the SP2 primer drove four PCR rounds on ligated cDNA. TCRdb called the UMI-ligation and nested PCR reads again in MiXCR, with one record for every CDR3 protein. This table has more than 100,000 distinct CDR3 sequences, just over 35% appearing once. Study-wide findings and caveats: From naive to CM, EM and EMRA, diversity decreased and Gini increased. Naive and memory subsets had different power law exponents for TCR abundance.

The sample taken for sequencing was central memory CD4+ T cells from blood. This sequence joins TRBV20-1 and TRBJ2-3, with 11 positions matching TRBD2. The receptor was isolated from a human donor in good health. CDR3 residues: CSARMASGRTDTQYF. DNA for the CDR3: TGCAGTGCTAGAATGGCTAGCGGGAGGACAGATACGCAGTATTTT.